Only one count was recorded for the clone carrying this T cell receptor beta chain. This specimen comes from a study of blood T cell repertoires in COVID-19. Study in general: Acute and convalescent COVID-19 samples came from the United States, Italy and Spain. Sources were T cells, B-cell-depleted T cells, or PBMCs; the material itself was cDNA or gDNA.

Libraries were prepared by immunoSEQ multiplex PCR; TCRdb keeps only in-frame clonotypes and omits some of them. The profile shows 130,000 to 150,000 clones, over 80% of them singletons. Participants, about 18 to 100 years old, spanned approximately 26 US areas. Each participant's cohort was designated according to participant-reported clinical history. Sequences were obtained from PBMCs or T cells enriched from blood (not recorded which). This clonotype was sampled from a woman in her fifties or sixties who had been exposed to COVID-19.

CDR3 residues: CASSVARQGTGELFF. Written as DNA, the CDR3 is TGTGCCAGCAGCGTAGCACGGCAGGGCACCGGGGAGCTGTTTTTT. The chain couples TRBV9 to TRBJ2-2; D is possibly TRBD1 (5 bases). This CDR3 spans 15 amino acids. Trimming cost V 0 bases and J 4 bases, with 10 bases left between them. Germline assignment: CDR1 SGDLS and CDR2 YYNGEE.